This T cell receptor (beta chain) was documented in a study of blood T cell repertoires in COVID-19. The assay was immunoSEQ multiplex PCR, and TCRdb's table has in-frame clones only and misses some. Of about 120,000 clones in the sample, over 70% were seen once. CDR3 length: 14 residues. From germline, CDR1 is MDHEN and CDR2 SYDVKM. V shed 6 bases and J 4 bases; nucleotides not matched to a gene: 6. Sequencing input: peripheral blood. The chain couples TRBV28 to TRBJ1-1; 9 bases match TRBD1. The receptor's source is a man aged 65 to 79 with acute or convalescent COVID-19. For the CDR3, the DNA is TGTGCCAGCAGGGGGGGGGACAGGGTCACTGAAGCTTTCTTT. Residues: CASRGGDRVTEAFF.